The TCR beta chain under discussion was sequenced for a study of OX40 agonist ivuxolimab in advanced cancers. As for the study more broadly: Ivuxolimab was a fully human IgG2 agonistic monoclonal antibody targeting the costimulatory receptor OX40 (CD134). Intravenous ivuxolimab was administered to patients every 2 weeks at six dose levels: 0.01, 0.1, 0.3, 1.5, 3 and 10 mg/kg. Of the 50 or so patients in dose escalation, 19 had hepatocellular carcinoma, about 15 had melanoma, 9 had renal cell carcinoma and 9 had head and neck cancer. The dose-escalation cohort was about 83% male with a mean age of about 65 years, ranging from about 20 to 80. Patients were allowed to have had prior anti-PD-1, anti-PD-L1 or anti-CTLA-4 therapy, and 40% of the dose-escalation patients had previously received checkpoint inhibitors. Three dose-escalation patients achieved partial responses, one with hepatocellular carcinoma and two with cutaneous melanoma. The point of sequencing TCRbeta in the periphery was to test whether ivuxolimab changed TCR sequence diversity and drove clonal T-cell expansion. The monotherapy dose-escalation portion (N of about 50 patients) of the phase I ivuxolimab trial is reported in the paper. Overall study results and their limits: Low levels of normalized T-cell clonal expansion were also seen in some patients who did not respond. The antigen specificity of the clonally expanded peripheral T cells was not determined. Clonal expansion of both CD4+ and CD8+ blood T cells was observed from baseline to week 6 at doses 0.1 to 3.0 mg/kg. In the 0.1-3.0 mg/kg groups, partial responders were among the patients with the lowest normalized peripheral clonal expansion, particularly in CD8+ T cells. After ivuxolimab, more expanded clones were found on average in CD8+ T cells than in CD4+ T cells.

V is reduced by 7 bases and J by 4 bases, leaving a spacing of 12 bases between them. Taken from cysteine to phenylalanine, the CDR3 has 13 residues. Of all the DNA, just the CDR3 is kept, 39 bases in frame from base 1. Via the germline V gene, CDR1 is SGHTA and CDR2 FQGTGA. Patients with a history of autoimmune disease or receiving systemic immunosuppression were excluded from the trial. Peripheral blood for TCR sequencing was collected from all dose cohorts at baseline, on cycle 4 day 1, and on cycle 7 day 1. Samples were obtained from an open-label, multicenter, first-in-human phase I dose-escalation trial of ivuxolimab. The trial enrolled adults with locally advanced or metastatic head and neck squamous cell, hepatocellular, melanoma or renal cell carcinoma. Before TCR sequencing, CD4+ T cells and CD8+ T cells were sorted from peripheral blood as separate populations. Genomic DNA was extracted from sorted cells for sequencing of the TCRbeta CDR3 region. The immunoSEQ Assay was used to sequence the TCRbeta CDR3 regions. Entries here come from immuneACCESS through TCRdb and include only in-frame sequences with V and J called. Some clones fail to appear in such tables; in the studies checked, an unresolved V gene covers under half of the shortfall, and the cause of the remainder is unknown. Recorded for this sample are about 40,000 clones; 70% to 85% of them occurred a single time. The ten top clones hold 22% of the sample.

Of note for this clone: The clone's antigen remains unknown. The record has no base qualities; no much larger clone is one base away.

The rearrangement combines TRBV7-3 with TRBJ2-3; the D segment might be TRBD1 or TRBD2, since each matches 5 bases. The source of this sequence is an adult with an advanced solid tumor such as melanoma, head and neck, liver or kidney cancer. The sample was CD4+ or CD8+ T cells sorted from blood, taken in a trial of the OX40 agonist ivuxolimab. The bases read TGTGCCAGCAAGCAGAGGGGCTCAGATACGCAGTATTTT. This encodes CASKQRGSDTQYF.